The 30 T cell receptor beta chains below all came from one sample that was sequenced in a study of tumor-infiltrating lymphocytes in primary liver carcinoma (TCRdb year 2017). The data were produced on an Illumina HiSeq 2500. A constant-region primer and ProtoScript II reverse transcriptase were used to reverse-transcribe TCRbeta-specific cDNA from approximately 500 ng total RNA. TCRbeta libraries were built with three nested multiplex PCR rounds, a slightly modified ARM-PCR procedure. The first two PCR rounds used multiplex TRBV1-TRBV30 forward primers with a Cbeta reverse primer, each for about 9 cycles. Through fastp at Q25 and MiXCR, TCRdb rebuilt clones from the public reads, retaining in-frame beta chains. A single entry per CDR3 protein holds the most common genes and DNA from its merged rows. A total of over 250,000 distinct CDR3 sequences appear in this sample, around 50% of them only once. About 15% of the sample comes from the top ten.

Blood RNA was extracted from unsorted whole blood with TRIzol reagent; germline DNA came from the DNeasy Blood & Tissue kit. Sequencing was done on a sample of peripheral blood. Receptors originate from a woman under 40 with primary liver carcinoma and hepatitis B virus infection.

The genes are TRBV7-9 and TRBJ2-7; 8 nucleotides line up with TRBD1. The V gene end was trimmed by 7 bases and the J gene end by 3 bases; junction bases not matched to a gene: 8. The CDR3 covers 14 residues. The V gene's germline CDR1 is SEHNR and CDR2 FQNEAQ (reference sequence). The CDR3 protein is CASTPGTGYYEQYF. The CDR3, as DNA: TGTGCCAGCACCCCAGGGACAGGCTACTACGAGCAGTACTTC.

The sample holds one count of this clonotype. This rearrangement joins TRBV5-5 to TRBJ1-2, with D unresolved. The CDR3 is made up of 15 amino acids. Between the trimmed V and J ends, which lost 2 bases and 4 bases, there was a span of 15 bases. CDR1 and CDR2 from the germline V gene are SGHKS and YYEKEE (reference sequence). The CDR3 coding sequence is TGTGCCAGCAGCTTCCGCGATGACGGACCCTATGGCTACACCTTC. Residues: CASSFRDDGPYGYTF. The complete variable domain, with remaining parts taken from reference TRBV5-5 and TRBJ1-2, reads DAGVTQSPTHLIKTRGQQVTLRCSPISGHKSVSWYQQVLGQGPQFIFQYYEKEERGRGNFPDRFSARQFPNYSSELNVNALLLGDSALYLCASSFRDDGPYGYTFGSGTRLTVV.

As concerns this clonotype: Likely a read error: the CDR3 ends without its conserved phenylalanine or tryptophan. The chain employs TRBV11-2 and TRBJ2-1; D might be TRBD2 (6 bases). The germline gives CDR1 SGHAT, CDR2 FQNNGV. The CDR3 loop spans 12 amino acids. DNA for the CDR3: TGTGTCAGCAGCTGGGCGGGGAGGGAGCAGTTCTCC. Residues: CVSSWAGREQFS.

About this clonotype: With a much larger clone just one base away, this may be a read error. The conserved final phenylalanine or tryptophan is absent from the CDR3, which likely points to a read error. The chain links TRBV11-3 to TRBJ2-7, with D perhaps matching TRBD2 (6 bases). In germline, CDR1 is SGHNT, CDR2 YENEEA. This CDR3 spans 15 amino acids. With 1 base removed from V and 6 bases from J, the gap between germline ends came to 16 bases. The CDR3 protein is CASSLGGLSASEQYL. Here the CDR3 DNA reads TGTGCCAGCAGCTTAGGGGGACTCTCAGCTTCCGAGCAGTACCTC.

Notes on this clonotype: A read error is possible here, since a much larger clone lies one base away. The rearrangement uses TRBV29-1 and TRBJ2-2, with TRBD2 matching 13 bases. CDR1 and CDR2 from the germline V gene are SQVTM and ANQGSEA. This CDR3 spans 20 amino acids. J lost 6 bases, V lost 6 bases, and 22 bases had no gene match. CDR3 sequence reads: CSVNGQPRLAGGLLSGELFF. For the CDR3, the DNA is TGCAGCGTGAATGGACAGCCGAGACTAGCGGGAGGCCTTTTGTCCGGGGAGCTGTTTTTT.

Details on this clonotype: The junction differs from germline at one of its ends, possibly a read error. The chain joins TRBV29-1 to TRBJ2-7, with a tentative D call TRBD2 (7 bases). This CDR3 comprises 13 residues. Per the germline V gene, CDR1 is SQVTM and CDR2 is ANQGSEA. CDR3 protein: CGVGASGTYEQYF. CDR3 bases: TGCGGCGTGGGGGCTAGCGGTACCTACGAGCAGTACTTC.

This clonotype was observed a handful of times. V and J are TRBV5-4 and TRBJ2-7; D unresolved. V lost 0 bases and J lost 3, with 10 bases in between. Germline CDR1 is SGHNT and CDR2 is YYREEE (reference sequence). This CDR3 comprises 14 residues. The CDR3 reads CASSLGGVFYEQYF. The CDR3 region has the DNA TGTGCCAGCAGCTTGGGCGGAGTCTTCTACGAGCAGTACTTC.

V gene TRBV11-2 combines with J gene TRBJ1-2; a weak D match, TRBD1 (6 bases). Germline V gene sequence: CDR1 SGHAT, CDR2 FQNNGV. V gave up 5 bases and J gave up 3 bases, with 16 bases separating them. This CDR3 region has 15 residues. CDR3 in amino acids: CASSIGGTGYYGYTF. For the CDR3, the DNA is TGTGCCAGCAGCATTGGGGGAACAGGGTACTATGGCTACACCTTC.

This clonotype was detected ten times or more. The chain employs TRBV11-2 and TRBJ2-2; D unresolved. The CDR3 covers 14 residues. V gave up 5 bases and J gave up 3 bases, with 10 bases separating them. Germline V gene lookup returns CDR1 SGHAT and CDR2 FQNNGV. DNA of the CDR3: TGTGCCAGCAGCAACCTGGGGTACACCGGGGAGCTGTTTTTT. It specifies CASSNLGYTGELFF.

This clonotype came up a few times. This chain joins TRBV4-1 and TRBJ2-1; perhaps TRBD2 as D (6 bases). Looked up from germline, CDR1 is MGHRA and CDR2 is YSYEKL. This CDR3 region has 16 residues. Trimming shortened V by 0 bases and J by 7 bases, and 16 bases separated the two germline ends. The CDR3 DNA follows: TGCGCCAGCAGCCAAGATTCAACGGGAGCATGGAATGAGCAGTTCTTC. Amino acid sequence: CASSQDSTGAWNEQFF.

A word on this clonotype: The CDR3 end shows no conserved phenylalanine or tryptophan, and so a read error is likely. The chain employs TRBV11-2 and TRBJ2-3; D gene uncertain. CDR3 length: 15 amino acids. Germline CDR1 reads SGHAT; CDR2 reads FQNNGV. Between the trimmed V and J ends, which lost 7 bases and 1 base, there was a span of 15 bases. The CDR3 sequence: CASKPNAAGTDTQYS. CDR3 nucleotides: TGTGCCAGCAAGCCTAACGCGGCAGGCACAGATACGCAGTATTCT.

Worth noting for this clonotype: A much more abundant neighbour one base away suggests this may be a read error. The chain couples TRBV29-1 to TRBJ1-1; the D gene is possibly TRBD1 (6 bases). The germline gives CDR1 SQVTM, CDR2 ANQGSEA. The CDR3 spans 13 residues. The CDR3 sequence: CSVQGRGNTKAFF. CDR3 sequence (DNA): TGCAGTGTTCAGGGGAGGGGGAACACTAAAGCTTTCTTT.

This clonotype was detected ten times or more. This rearrangement joins TRBV6-5 to TRBJ2-3; 8 nucleotides agree with TRBD2. This CDR3 region has 16 residues. Trimming removed 0 bases from V and 4 bases from J; junction bases left unmatched: 6. Germline V gene lookup returns CDR1 MNHEY and CDR2 SVGAGI. The CDR3 region is CASSYSGLGGADTQYF. The DNA for the CDR3 is TGTGCCAGCAGTTACTCGGGACTAGGTGGCGCAGATACGCAGTATTTT.

This clonotype has more than one count but fewer than ten. The rearrangement joins TRBV4-1 to TRBJ2-2; D is unclear. V was shortened by 4 bases and J by 5 bases, with 23 bases between the two germline ends. CDR1 and CDR2 from the germline V gene are MGHRA and YSYEKL. The CDR3 is 18 amino acids. The CDR3 is CASSRSGRTGVGTGELFF. The CDR3 nucleotides are TGCGCCAGCAGCCGCAGTGGCCGGACGGGTGTTGGGACCGGGGAGCTGTTTTTT.

As concerns this clonotype: An end of the junction differs from the germline gene, which may be a read error. The V and J genes are TRBV12-3 or TRBV12-4 and TRBJ2-5, with a possible D match to TRBD1 (6 bases). This CDR3 comprises 15 residues. The CDR3 is CAGSLRGSWAETQYF. The CDR3 DNA reads TGTGCCGGCAGTTTGAGGGGGTCTTGGGCAGAGACCCAGTACTTC.

The chain has TRBV6-5 and TRBJ2-7, with D perhaps matching TRBD1 or TRBD2 (6 bases each). This CDR3 spans 14 amino acids. Germline V gene lookup returns CDR1 MNHEY and CDR2 SVGAGI. Trimming cost V 7 bases and J 1 base, with 14 bases left between them. Here the CDR3 reads CASNKRGESYEQYF. DNA of the CDR3: TGTGCCAGCAATAAAAGGGGGGAGTCCTACGAGCAGTACTTC.

Notes on this clonotype: Relative to the germline gene, one junction end is altered; a read error may explain this. The chain combines TRBV11-2 with TRBJ2-1, with D possibly being TRBD1 or TRBD2 (5 bases each). The germline V gene encodes CDR1 SGHAT and CDR2 FQNNGV. The CDR3 totals 16 residues. The CDR3 is CASARTGAGSNNEQFF. DNA for the CDR3: TGTGCCAGCGCTCGGACCGGGGCCGGCTCCAACAATGAGCAGTTCTTC. Full variable domain (rest looked up from reference TRBV11-2 and TRBJ2-1): EAGVAQSPRYKIIEKRQSVAFWCNPISGHATLYWYQQILGQGPKLLIQFQNNGVVDDSQLPKDRFSAERLKGVDSTLKIQPAKLEDSAVYLCASARTGAGSNNEQFFGPGTRLTVL.

As regards this clonotype: A much larger clone differs by one base, so this may be a read error. The chain carries TRBV28 and TRBJ2-4; no clear D gene. The CDR3 sequence is 16 residues long. In germline, CDR1 is MDHEN, CDR2 SYDVKM. The CDR3 coding sequence is TGTGCCAGCACAACGATGCGGACCGTAGCCAAAAACATTCGGTACTTC. Translation: CASTTMRTVAKNIRYF.

This clonotype was counted ten times or more. The V gene is TRBV12-3 or TRBV12-4, the J gene TRBJ1-5, with a weak D call TRBD1 (5 bases). CDR3 length: 14 residues. V was cut by 4 bases and J by 9 bases, with 16 bases left in between. This chain's CDR3 is CASSSRTPGGPQHF. CDR3 nucleotides: TGTGCCAGCAGTTCGCGGACGCCTGGGGGGCCCCAGCATTTT.

The chain carries TRBV13 and TRBJ2-4, with D possibly matching TRBD1 (6 bases). The CDR3 covers 17 residues. Germline-derived CDR1 and CDR2 are PRHDT and FYEKMQ (reference sequence). V was cut by 8 bases and J by 5 bases, with 25 bases left in between. The CDR3 protein is CASCTNQQGHPENIQYF. The DNA for the CDR3 is TGTGCCAGCTGCACCAATCAACAGGGCCACCCGGAAAACATTCAGTACTTC.

The sample holds a few counts of this clonotype. V usage is TRBV7-9 and J usage is TRBJ2-1, with D maybe TRBD1 (6 bases). Trimming cost V 5 bases and J 8 bases, with 16 bases left between them. The germline gives CDR1 SEHNR, CDR2 FQNEAQ (reference sequence). This CDR3 region has 14 residues. As DNA, the CDR3 is TGTGCCAGCAGCCCAACAGGGATTCAAGATGAGCAGTTCTTC. The encoded protein is CASSPTGIQDEQFF.

This clonotype occurred many times. This rearrangement joins TRBV6-2 or TRBV6-3 to TRBJ2-7, with a tentative D call TRBD2 (6 bases). Trimming removed 8 bases at V and 2 bases at J, with 13 bases between. There are 13 residues in the CDR3. CDR1 and CDR2 (germline): MNHEY, SVGEGT. DNA of the CDR3: TGTGCCAGCGGGGAGGCCAACCCCTACGAGCAGTACTTC. Encoded protein: CASGEANPYEQYF.

Only one count was recorded for this clonotype. At one end, the junction sequence differs from germline, possibly due to a read error. The chain couples TRBV6-5 to TRBJ2-7, with TRBD2 identical over 10 bases. Germline V gene lookup returns CDR1 MNHEY and CDR2 SVGAGI. The CDR3 consists of 16 residues. The CDR3 DNA sequence: TGTGCCAGCAGCTACTCGACACTAGCGGGAAGGGGCGAGCAGTACTTC. It translates to CASSYSTLAGRGEQYF.

The chain links TRBV6-2 or TRBV6-3 to TRBJ1-1; D call uncertain. V was pared by 8 bases and J by 0 bases, with 10 bases between. Germline values: CDR1 MNHEY, CDR2 SVGEGT. The CDR3 is 13 residues long. The CDR3 protein is CASARSLNTEAFF. The CDR3 nucleotides read TGTGCCAGCGCCCGTTCTTTGAACACTGAAGCTTTCTTT.

In this sample, this clonotype turned up many times. The CDR3 nucleotides read TGTGCCAGCAGCCCAGAACTAGGGGGACTAGCGGGAGGAACAAATGAGCAGTTCTTC. This encodes CASSPELGGLAGGTNEQFF. V usage is TRBV7-9 and J usage is TRBJ2-1; 15 bases are shared with TRBD2. J lost 7 bases, V lost 5 bases, and 15 bases had no gene match. Germline V CDR1 and CDR2: SEHNR, FQNEAQ (reference sequence). The CDR3 is made up of 19 amino acids.

As regards this clonotype: This may be a read error: a much more frequent sequence differs by one nucleotide. The gene calls are TRBV6-6 and TRBJ1-2; D not certain. The CDR3 spans 13 residues. Between the trimmed V and J ends, which lost 7 bases and 4 bases, there was a span of 13 bases. The V gene's germline CDR1 is MNHNY and CDR2 SVGAGI (reference sequence). The CDR3 protein is CASTMTNGYGYTF. In DNA, the CDR3 is TGTGCCAGCACGATGACGAACGGCTATGGCTACACCTTC.

In this sample, this clonotype turned up many times. This chain connects TRBV4-1 to TRBJ2-7; the D gene is possibly TRBD2 (5 bases). Germline values: CDR1 MGHRA, CDR2 YSYEKL. The CDR3 is 16 residues long. Trimming pared 4 bases from V and 2 bases from J, leaving 18 bases between. The CDR3 here is CASSPPVPGSAYEQYF. The CDR3, as DNA: TGCGCCAGCAGCCCCCCCGTTCCGGGATCGGCCTACGAGCAGTACTTC.

As concerns this clonotype: The conserved final phenylalanine or tryptophan is absent from the CDR3, which likely points to a read error. This sequence joins TRBV6-6 and TRBJ1-5; D is uncertain. Germline V gene lookup returns CDR1 MNHNY and CDR2 SVGAGI (reference sequence). There are 14 residues in the CDR3. CDR3 nucleotides: TGTGCCAGCAGTTACAGGGTTGACAATCAGGCCCAGCATCTT. Its protein product is CASSYRVDNQAQHL.

Concerning this clonotype: At one of its ends the junction is not consistent with the germline gene, which may arise from a read error. The rearrangement uses TRBV6-2 or TRBV6-3 and TRBJ2-7, with D uncertain. The CDR3 is made up of 15 amino acids. The germline CDR1 and CDR2 sequences are MNHEY and SVGEGT. CDR3 region: CTSSRGLDFSYEQYF. The CDR3 coding sequence is TGTACCAGTAGCCGAGGCCTCGACTTCTCCTACGAGCAGTACTTC.

The rearrangement links TRBV19 to TRBJ2-1, with a possible D match to TRBD2 (7 bases). CDR3 size: 19 residues. The germline V and J ends were trimmed by 6 bases and 4 bases, with 28 bases remaining between them. Germline V gene lookup returns CDR1 LNHDA and CDR2 SQIVND (reference sequence). The CDR3 DNA sequence: TGTGCCAGTAGGCCCCTACTAGGGCCCGTAGGGGGGGTATACAATGAGCAGTTCTTC. Its protein product is CASRPLLGPVGGVYNEQFF.